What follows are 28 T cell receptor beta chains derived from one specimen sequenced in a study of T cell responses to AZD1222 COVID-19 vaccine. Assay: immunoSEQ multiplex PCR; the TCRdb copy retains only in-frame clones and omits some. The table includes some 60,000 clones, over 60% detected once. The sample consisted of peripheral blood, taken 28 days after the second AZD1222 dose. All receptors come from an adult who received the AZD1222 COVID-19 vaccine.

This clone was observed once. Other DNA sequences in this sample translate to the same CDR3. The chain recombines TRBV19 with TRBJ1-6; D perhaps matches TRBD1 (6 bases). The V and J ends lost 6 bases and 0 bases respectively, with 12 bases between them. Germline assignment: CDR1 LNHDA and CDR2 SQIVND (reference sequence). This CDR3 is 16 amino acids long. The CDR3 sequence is CASSSRGNSYNSPLHF. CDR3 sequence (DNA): TGTGCCAGTAGCAGCAGGGGCAACTCCTATAATTCACCCCTCCACTTT.

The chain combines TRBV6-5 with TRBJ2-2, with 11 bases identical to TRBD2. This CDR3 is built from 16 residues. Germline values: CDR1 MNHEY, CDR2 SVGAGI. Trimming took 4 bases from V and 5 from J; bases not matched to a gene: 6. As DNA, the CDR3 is TGTGCCAGCAGTTTAGCGGGGGGGCCTGGAACCGGGGAGCTGTTTTTT. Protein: CASSLAGGPGTGELFF.

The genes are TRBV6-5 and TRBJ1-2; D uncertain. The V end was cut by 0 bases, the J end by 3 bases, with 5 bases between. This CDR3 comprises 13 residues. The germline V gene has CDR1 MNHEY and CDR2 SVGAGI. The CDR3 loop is CASSYSAYYGYTF. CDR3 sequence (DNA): TGTGCCAGCAGTTACTCGGCTTACTATGGCTACACCTTC.

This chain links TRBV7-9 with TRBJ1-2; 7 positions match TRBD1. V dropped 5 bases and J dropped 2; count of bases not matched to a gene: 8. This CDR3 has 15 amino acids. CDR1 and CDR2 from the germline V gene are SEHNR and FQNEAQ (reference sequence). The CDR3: CASSTADRENYGYTF. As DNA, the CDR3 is TGTGCCAGCAGCACCGCCGACAGGGAAAACTATGGCTACACCTTC.

The CDR3 here is CSADAGDEQFF. CDR3 in DNA: TGCAGTGCTGACGCAGGCGATGAGCAGTTCTTC. This chain uses TRBV20-1 with TRBJ2-1; D uncertain. The CDR3 totals 11 residues. Trimming cost V 5 bases and J 8 bases, with 10 bases left between them. Germline V gene data show CDR1 as DFQATT and CDR2 as SNEGSKA (reference sequence).

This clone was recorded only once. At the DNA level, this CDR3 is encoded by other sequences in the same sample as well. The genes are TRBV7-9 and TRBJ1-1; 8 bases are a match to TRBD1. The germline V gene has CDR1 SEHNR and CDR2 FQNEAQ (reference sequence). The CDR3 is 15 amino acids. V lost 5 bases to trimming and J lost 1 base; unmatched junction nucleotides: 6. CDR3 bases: TGTGCCAGCAGCCTTTCCGACAGGGGGAACACTGAAGCTTTCTTT. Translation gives CASSLSDRGNTEAFF.

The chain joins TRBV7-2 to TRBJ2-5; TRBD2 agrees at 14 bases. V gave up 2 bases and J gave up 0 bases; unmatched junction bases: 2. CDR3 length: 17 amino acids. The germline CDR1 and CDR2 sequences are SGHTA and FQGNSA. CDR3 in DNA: TGTGCCAGCAGCTTACGGACTAGCGGGGGGTACCAAGAGACCCAGTACTTC. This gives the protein CASSLRTSGGYQETQYF.

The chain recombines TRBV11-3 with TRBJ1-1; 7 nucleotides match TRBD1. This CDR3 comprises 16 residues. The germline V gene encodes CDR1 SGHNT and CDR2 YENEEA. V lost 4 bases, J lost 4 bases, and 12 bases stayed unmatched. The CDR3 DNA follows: TGTGCCAGCAGCTCCCCGGGCAGGGGGTTTAGCACTGAAGCTTTCTTT. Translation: CASSSPGRGFSTEAFF. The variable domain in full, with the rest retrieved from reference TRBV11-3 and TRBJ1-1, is EAGVVQSPRYKIIEKKQPVAFWCNPISGHNTLYWYLQNLGQGPELLIRYENEEAVDDSQLPKDRFSAERLKGVDSTLKIQPAELGDSAVYLCASSSPGRGFSTEAFFGQGTRLTVV.

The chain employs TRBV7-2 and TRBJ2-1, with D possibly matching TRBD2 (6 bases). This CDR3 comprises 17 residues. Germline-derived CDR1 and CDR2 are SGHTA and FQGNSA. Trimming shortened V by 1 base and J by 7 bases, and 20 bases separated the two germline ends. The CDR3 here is CASSLVSGTSLGNEQFF. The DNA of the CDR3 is TGTGCCAGCAGCTTAGTATCCGGGACTTCTCTTGGTAATGAGCAGTTCTTC.

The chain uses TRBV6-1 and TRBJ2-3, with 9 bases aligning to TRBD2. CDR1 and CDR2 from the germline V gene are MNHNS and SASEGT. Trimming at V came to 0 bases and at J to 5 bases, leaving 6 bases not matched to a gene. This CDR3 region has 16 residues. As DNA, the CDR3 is TGTGCCAGCAGTGAAGCGGGCGGGGGGGCCGGAGATACGCAGTATTTT. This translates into CASSEAGGGAGDTQYF.

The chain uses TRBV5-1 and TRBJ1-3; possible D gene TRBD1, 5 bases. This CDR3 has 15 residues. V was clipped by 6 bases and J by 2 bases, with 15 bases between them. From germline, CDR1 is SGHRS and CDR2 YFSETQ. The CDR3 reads CASTEIGDAGNTIYF. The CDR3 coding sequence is TGCGCCAGCACCGAAATAGGGGACGCTGGAAACACCATATATTTT.

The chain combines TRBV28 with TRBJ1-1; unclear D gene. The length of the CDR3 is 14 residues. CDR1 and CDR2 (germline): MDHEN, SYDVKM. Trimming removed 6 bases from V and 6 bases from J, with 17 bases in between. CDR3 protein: CASSSLILSSEAFF. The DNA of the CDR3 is TGTGCCAGCAGCTCTTTAATTTTGAGTTCTGAAGCTTTCTTT.

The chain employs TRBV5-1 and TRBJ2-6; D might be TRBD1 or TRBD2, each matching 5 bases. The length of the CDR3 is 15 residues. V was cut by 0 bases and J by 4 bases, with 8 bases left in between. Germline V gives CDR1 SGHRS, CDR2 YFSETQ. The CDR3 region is CASSLAGGGANVLTF. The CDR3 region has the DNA TGCGCCAGCAGCTTGGCTGGGGGAGGGGCCAACGTCCTGACTTTC.

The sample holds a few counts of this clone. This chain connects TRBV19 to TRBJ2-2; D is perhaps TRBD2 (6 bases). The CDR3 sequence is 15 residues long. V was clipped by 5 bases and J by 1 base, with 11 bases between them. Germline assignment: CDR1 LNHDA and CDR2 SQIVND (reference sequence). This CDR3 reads CASSVAVGNTGELFF. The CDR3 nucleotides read TGTGCCAGTAGTGTAGCGGTGGGGAACACCGGGGAGCTGTTTTTT.

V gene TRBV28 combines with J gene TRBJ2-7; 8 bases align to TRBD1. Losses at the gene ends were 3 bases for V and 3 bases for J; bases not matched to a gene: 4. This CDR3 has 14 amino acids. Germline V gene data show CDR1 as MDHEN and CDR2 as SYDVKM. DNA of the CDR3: TGTGCCAGCAGTTTGACAGGGGTTAGCTACGAGCAGTACTTC. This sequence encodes CASSLTGVSYEQYF.

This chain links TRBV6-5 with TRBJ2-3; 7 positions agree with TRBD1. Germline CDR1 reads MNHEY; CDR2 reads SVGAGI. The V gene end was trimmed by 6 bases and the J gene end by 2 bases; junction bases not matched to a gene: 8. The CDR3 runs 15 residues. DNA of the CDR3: TGTGCCAGCAGAGGCTTGACAGGGAACACAGATACGCAGTATTTT. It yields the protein CASRGLTGNTDTQYF.

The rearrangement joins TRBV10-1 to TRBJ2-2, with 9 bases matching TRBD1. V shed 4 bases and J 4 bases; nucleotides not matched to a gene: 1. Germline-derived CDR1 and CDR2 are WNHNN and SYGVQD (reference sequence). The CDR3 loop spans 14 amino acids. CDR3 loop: CASSGTGVTGELFF. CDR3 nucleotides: TGCGCCAGCAGTGGGACAGGGGTCACCGGGGAGCTGTTTTTT.

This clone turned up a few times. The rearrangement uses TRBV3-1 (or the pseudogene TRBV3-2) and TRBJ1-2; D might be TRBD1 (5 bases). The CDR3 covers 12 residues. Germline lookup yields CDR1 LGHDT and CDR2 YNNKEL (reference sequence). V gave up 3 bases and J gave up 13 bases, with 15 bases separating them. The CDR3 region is CASSQTSGVPTF. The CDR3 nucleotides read TGTGCCAGCAGCCAGACCTCGGGGGTGCCCACCTTC.

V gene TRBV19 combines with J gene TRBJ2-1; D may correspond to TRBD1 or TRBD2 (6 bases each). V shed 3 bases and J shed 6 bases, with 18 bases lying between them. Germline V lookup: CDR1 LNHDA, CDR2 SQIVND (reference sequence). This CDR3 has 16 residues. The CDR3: CASSISNRGGGNEQFF. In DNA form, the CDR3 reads TGTGCCAGTAGTATTTCGAACAGAGGAGGGGGCAATGAGCAGTTCTTC.

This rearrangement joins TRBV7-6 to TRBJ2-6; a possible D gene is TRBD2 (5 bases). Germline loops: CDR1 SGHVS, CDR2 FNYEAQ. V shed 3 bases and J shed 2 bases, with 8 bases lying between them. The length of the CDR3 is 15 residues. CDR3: CASSFPGTGANVLTF. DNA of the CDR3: TGTGCCAGCAGCTTCCCCGGGACTGGGGCCAACGTCCTGACTTTC.

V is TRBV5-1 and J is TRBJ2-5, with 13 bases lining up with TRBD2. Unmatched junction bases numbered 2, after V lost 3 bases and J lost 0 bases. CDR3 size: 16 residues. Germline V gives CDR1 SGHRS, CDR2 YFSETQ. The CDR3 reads CASSSGLAGHQETQYF. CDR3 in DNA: TGCGCCAGCAGCTCGGGACTAGCGGGGCACCAAGAGACCCAGTACTTC.

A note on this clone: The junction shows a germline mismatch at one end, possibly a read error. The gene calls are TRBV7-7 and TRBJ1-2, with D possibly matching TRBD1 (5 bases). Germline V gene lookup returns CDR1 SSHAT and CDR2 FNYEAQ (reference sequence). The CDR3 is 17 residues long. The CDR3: CASSARQILLESYGYTF. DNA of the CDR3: TGTGCTAGCAGCGCTAGACAGATTTTGTTGGAATCCTATGGCTACACCTTC.

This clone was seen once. Here the CDR3 DNA reads TGTGCCAGCAGTTTATTGGATATGCCGGGACAGTGGAACACTGAAGCTTTCTTT. It codes for CASSLLDMPGQWNTEAFF. The gene calls are TRBV28 and TRBJ1-1, with 7 bases lining up with TRBD1. The CDR3 has 18 residues. Unmatched junction bases numbered 12, after V lost 1 base and J lost 1 base. CDR1 is MDHEN and CDR2 is SYDVKM in the germline V gene.

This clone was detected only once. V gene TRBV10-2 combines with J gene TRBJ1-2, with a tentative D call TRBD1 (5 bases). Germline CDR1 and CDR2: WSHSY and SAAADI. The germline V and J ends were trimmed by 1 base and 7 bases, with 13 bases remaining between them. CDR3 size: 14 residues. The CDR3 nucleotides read TGCGCCAGCAGTGAGTGGAAGGGGTTGGGTGGCTACACCTTC. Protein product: CASSEWKGLGGYTF.

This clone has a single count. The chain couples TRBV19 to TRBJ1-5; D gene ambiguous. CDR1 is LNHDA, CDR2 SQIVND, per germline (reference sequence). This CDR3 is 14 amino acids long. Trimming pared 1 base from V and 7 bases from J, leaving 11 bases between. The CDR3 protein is CASSIVTGSQPQHF. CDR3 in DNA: TGTGCCAGTAGTATAGTAACGGGTAGCCAGCCCCAGCATTTT.

The CDR3 protein is CASSLDLNSPLHF. The CDR3, as DNA: TGTGCCAGCAGCTTAGATCTGAATTCACCCCTCCACTTT. The chain combines TRBV11-3 with TRBJ1-6; D remains unclear. The germline gives CDR1 SGHNT, CDR2 YENEEA. CDR3 length: 13 amino acids. Trimming shortened V by 0 bases and J by 7 bases, and 4 bases separated the two germline ends.

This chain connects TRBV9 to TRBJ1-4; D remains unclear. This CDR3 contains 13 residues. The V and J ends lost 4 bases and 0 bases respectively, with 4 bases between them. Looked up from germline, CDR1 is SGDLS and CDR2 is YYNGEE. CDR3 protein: CASSPTTNEKLFF. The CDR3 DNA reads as TGTGCCAGCAGCCCTACAACTAATGAAAAACTGTTTTTT.

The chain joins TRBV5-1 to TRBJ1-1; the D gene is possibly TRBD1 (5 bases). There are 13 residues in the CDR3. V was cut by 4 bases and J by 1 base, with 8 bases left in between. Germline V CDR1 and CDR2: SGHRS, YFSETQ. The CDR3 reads CASSPGQNTEAFF. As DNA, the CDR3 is TGCGCCAGCAGCCCTGGACAGAACACTGAAGCTTTCTTT.